The present T cell receptor (beta chain) was sequenced within a study of control samples from healthy donors and cancer patients. The V segment lost 5 bases and the J segment 0 bases; nucleotides outside the gene matches: 14. The CDR3 is 18 amino acids. Germline V CDR1 and CDR2: SGHVS, FNYEAQ. This table comes from immunoSEQ multiplex PCR, and its TCRdb copy is limited to in-frame clones, with some not included. The repertoire holds about 52,000 clones, about 95% seen once, with roughly 2.3% in the top ten. The clonotype was recovered from a young man in good health. The material sequenced was blood. This sequence joins TRBV7-6 and TRBJ2-3, with 7 bases matching TRBD2. In nucleotides, the CDR3 is TGTGCCAGCAGCACCCGGGACTACCTACTTACTAGCACAGATACGCAGTATTTT. Its protein is CASSTRDYLLTSTDTQYF.